This T cell receptor (beta chain) was profiled in a study of T cells after yellow fever vaccination. Broader study findings: FACS-sorted repertoires might harbor abundant contaminating clonotypes from the bulk population.

The study made its TCR cDNA through 5'RACE template switching. That step introduced a universal primer site along with UMIs. TCRdb re-called the 5' RACE reads with MiXCR, one entry per CDR3 protein. The sample carries 170,000 or so distinct CDR3 sequences, around 8.5% recorded once. In germline, CDR1 is MGHRA, CDR2 YSYEKL. The trim removed 4 bases at V and 9 bases at J, leaving 6 bases unmatched. The CDR3 length is 13 residues. The sample holds many counts of this clonotype. The antigen is unknown. V usage is TRBV4-1 and J usage is TRBJ2-4; 7 nucleotides match TRBD1. The source of this sequence is a man younger than 35 who received the YFV17D yellow fever vaccine. Sequencing was performed on CD8+ T cells sorted from PBMCs, taken 45 days after the yellow fever booster vaccination. The CDR3 DNA reads as TGCGCCAGCAGCCTCGGGACAGAGGTCATTCAGTACTTC. It encodes CASSLGTEVIQYF.